A single sample gave rise to the 26 T cell receptor beta chains below, sequenced in a study of cytomegalovirus exposure and HLA in healthy donors. Use of 60 Vbeta and 13 Jbeta primers characterized the PCR. Assay: immunoSEQ multiplex PCR; the TCRdb copy retains only in-frame clones and omits some. Of around 90,000 clones listed, roughly 77% were seen once; the top ten hold 6% to 8%. Source material: PBMCs. The receptors come from a man aged 25 to 40 in good health and CMV-seronegative.

This chain connects TRBV27 to TRBJ2-7, with 7 positions matching TRBD1. The CDR3 has 13 residues. Germline-derived CDR1 and CDR2 are MNHEY and SMNVEV (reference sequence). Unmatched junction bases numbered 5, after V lost 4 bases and J lost 5 bases. The CDR3 loop is CASSSRQGDEQYF. CDR3 in DNA: TGTGCCAGCAGTTCGAGACAGGGAGACGAGCAGTACTTC.

CDR3: CASRLHRGQSEQYF. In DNA, the CDR3 is TGTGCCAGCAGACTCCACAGGGGACAAAGCGAGCAGTACTTC. The chain employs TRBV28 and TRBJ2-7; 7 bases are shared with TRBD1. CDR1 MDHEN and CDR2 SYDVKM come from the germline V gene. V lost 6 bases to trimming and J lost 6 bases; unmatched junction nucleotides: 11. The CDR3 length is 14 residues.

The rearrangement links TRBV19 to TRBJ1-4; 7 bases match TRBD1. The CDR3 covers 14 residues. V was clipped by 3 bases and J by 7 bases; unmatched bases: 5. CDR1 and CDR2 from the germline V gene are LNHDA and SQIVND (reference sequence). In DNA form, the CDR3 reads TGTGCCAGTAGTATCAGGGGGTCATTTGAAAAACTGTTTTTT. This sequence encodes CASSIRGSFEKLFF.

The chain is built from TRBV2 and TRBJ2-5, with 8 bases aligning to TRBD2. With the DNA end fitting TRBJ2-7 better, the J assignment may be wrong. The length of the CDR3 is 15 residues. In germline, CDR1 is SNHLY, CDR2 FYNNEI. The CDR3 nucleotides read TGTGCCAGCAGCCGAAAGGGAGCGGGAGACTACGAGCAGTACTTC. Translated: CASSRKGAGDYEQYF.

This chain links TRBV7-8 with TRBJ2-7, with a tentative D call TRBD2 (5 bases). In germline, CDR1 is SGHVS, CDR2 FQNEAQ. Deletions cut 2 bases from V and 4 bases from J, with 18 bases between. The CDR3 is 16 residues long. The CDR3 reads CASSLLNPGVGYEQYF. CDR3 nucleotides: TGTGCCAGCAGCTTATTGAACCCCGGGGTCGGATACGAGCAGTACTTC.

The chain uses TRBV19 and TRBJ1-2; TRBD1 matches at 9 bases. The V and J ends lost 6 bases and 4 bases, in that order; junction bases with no gene match: 9. The length of the CDR3 is 15 residues. CDR1 and CDR2 (germline): LNHDA, SQIVND (reference sequence). The CDR3 region is CASSTGQGTSYGYTF. The CDR3 bases are TGTGCCAGTAGCACAGGACAGGGGACCTCCTATGGCTACACCTTC.

This clone was recorded a few times. The V gene is TRBV30, the J gene TRBJ2-3; 7 bases are a match to TRBD1. V lost 1 base and J lost 6; bases outside the gene matches: 13. The CDR3 covers 16 residues. In germline, CDR1 is GTSNPN, CDR2 SVGIG (reference sequence). The CDR3 DNA reads TGTGCCTGGAGTGCCCCAGTAGGGGGCATGGGGGATACGCAGTATTTT. As protein: CAWSAPVGGMGDTQYF. Full variable domain (outside the CDR3, taken from reference TRBV30 and TRBJ2-3): SQTIHQWPATLVQPVGSPLSLECTVEGTSNPNLYWYRQAAGRGLQLLFYSVGIGQISSEVPQNLSASRPQDRQFILSSKKLLLSDSGFYLCAWSAPVGGMGDTQYFGPGTRLTVL.

This clone has more than one count but fewer than ten. The chain recombines TRBV28 with TRBJ1-1, with TRBD1 matching 8 bases. The junction had 6 bases not matched to a gene; V was cut back by 0 bases and J by 3 bases. Germline V gene data show CDR1 as MDHEN and CDR2 as SYDVKM. The CDR3 has 16 amino acids. The CDR3 sequence: CASSLWTGVGDTEAFF. The CDR3 nucleotides are TGTGCCAGCAGTTTATGGACAGGGGTAGGGGACACTGAAGCTTTCTTT.

This clone was counted a single time. In nucleotides, the CDR3 is TGTGCCAGCGGACTAGCGGGAGCGGGAAGCAATGAGCAGTTCTTC. As protein: CASGLAGAGSNEQFF. The rearrangement joins TRBV19 to TRBJ2-1, with TRBD2 matching 13 bases. V shed 9 bases and J 6 bases; nucleotides not matched to a gene: 8. Per germline, CDR1 LNHDA and CDR2 SQIVND (reference sequence). The CDR3 contains 15 residues.

This chain uses TRBV27 with TRBJ1-4; no firm D call. The germline CDR1 and CDR2 sequences are MNHEY and SMNVEV (reference sequence). V was trimmed by 2 bases and J by 7 bases, leaving 11 bases between them. The CDR3 runs 14 residues. CDR3: CASSLRRSGEKLFF. CDR3 DNA sequence: TGTGCCAGCAGTTTACGGCGGTCGGGTGAAAAACTGTTTTTT.

The V and J genes are TRBV7-9 and TRBJ2-3; D possibly corresponds to TRBD2 (5 bases). CDR1 and CDR2 from the germline V gene are SEHNR and FQNEAQ (reference sequence). This CDR3 spans 15 amino acids. Deletions cut 1 base from V and 6 bases from J, with 14 bases between. The DNA of the CDR3 is TGTGCCAGCAGCTTAGAAGTCAGGAGGTGGGATACGCAGTATTTT. The encoded protein is CASSLEVRRWDTQYF.

V usage is TRBV6-5 and J usage is TRBJ1-2; TRBD1 is a possible D gene (5 bases). V lost 5 bases, J lost 6 bases, and 13 bases lay in between. In germline, CDR1 is MNHEY, CDR2 SVGAGI. The CDR3 extends over 13 amino acids. The CDR3 sequence: CASSGFRVDGYTF. The CDR3 coding sequence is TGTGCCAGCAGTGGGTTCAGGGTGGATGGCTACACCTTC.

This clone was counted between two and nine times. J is TRBJ2-7 and V is TRBV7-2, with D tentatively TRBD1 (7 bases). This CDR3 spans 14 amino acids. Germline V lookup: CDR1 SGHTA, CDR2 FQGNSA. Deletions cut 7 bases from V and 5 bases from J, with 18 bases between. In nucleotides, the CDR3 is TGTGCCAGCAACTCAGGGGGGTACTCAAACGAGCAGTACTTC. Its translation: CASNSGGYSNEQYF.

This clone appeared a single time. This sequence joins TRBV28 and TRBJ1-2, with D hard to call. Germline V gene data show CDR1 as MDHEN and CDR2 as SYDVKM. CDR3 length equals 14 residues. Trimming shortened V by 2 bases and J by 13 bases, and 20 bases separated the two germline ends. CDR3 in amino acids: CASSLGGGRVRPTF. Written as DNA, the CDR3 is TGTGCCAGCAGTTTAGGAGGCGGCCGGGTCCGTCCCACCTTC.

The table lists this clone with a count of one. This chain uses TRBV7-8 with TRBJ1-1; the match to TRBD1 covers 7 bases. The V gene's germline CDR1 is SGHVS and CDR2 FQNEAQ. The CDR3 spans 16 residues. V lost 5 bases and J lost 7; bases outside the gene matches: 16. In DNA form, the CDR3 reads TGTGCCAGCAGCCTAAACGACAAGATACAGGGGAATGAAGCTTTCTTT. It encodes CASSLNDKIQGNEAFF. The variable domain in full, completed from reference TRBV7-8 and TRBJ1-1, reads GAGVSQSPRYKVAKRGQDVALRCDPISGHVSLFWYQQALGQGPEFLTYFQNEAQLDKSGLPSDRFFAERPEGSVSTLKIQRTQQEDSAVYLCASSLNDKIQGNEAFFGQGTRLTVV.

The chain's CDR3 is CATSSGTSNTGELFF. CDR3 nucleotides: TGTGCCACCAGCTCGGGGACTTCGAACACCGGGGAGCTGTTTTTT. The rearrangement links TRBV15 to TRBJ2-2; TRBD2 might be the D (6 bases). The CDR3 is made up of 15 amino acids. V was clipped by 5 bases and J by 0 bases, with 10 bases between them. Germline V gene sequence: CDR1 LNHNV, CDR2 YYDKDF (reference sequence).

The sample holds a few counts of this clone. The rearrangement links TRBV5-1 to TRBJ1-2; D is unclear. The V gene's germline CDR1 is SGHRS and CDR2 YFSETQ. V was clipped by 0 bases and J by 0 bases, with 18 bases between them. The CDR3 consists of 18 residues. The CDR3 loop reads CASSLALVARKTNYGYTF. DNA for the CDR3: TGCGCCAGCAGCTTGGCCTTGGTGGCGAGGAAAACTAACTATGGCTACACCTTC. Filled out from reference TRBV5-1 and TRBJ1-2, the complete variable domain reads KAGVTQTPRYLIKTRGQQVTLSCSPISGHRSVSWYQQTPGQGLQFLFEYFSETQRNKGNFPGRFSGRQFSNSRSEMNVSTLELGDSALYLCASSLALVARKTNYGYTFGSGTRLTVV.

The genes are TRBV5-5 and TRBJ1-2; D is unclear. With 0 bases removed from V and 1 base from J, the gap between germline ends came to 4 bases. This CDR3 has 13 residues. Per germline, CDR1 SGHKS and CDR2 YYEKEE (reference sequence). CDR3 loop: CASSLADNYGYTF. The CDR3 bases are TGTGCCAGCAGCTTGGCAGATAACTATGGCTACACCTTC.

V gene TRBV19 combines with J gene TRBJ2-5, with TRBD2 identical over 11 bases. The CDR3 is 15 residues long. The V gene end was trimmed by 4 bases and the J gene end by 5 bases; junction bases not matched to a gene: 6. CDR1 and CDR2 (germline): LNHDA, SQIVND (reference sequence). The CDR3 bases are TGTGCCAGTAGTAGCTCTAGCGGGGGGCGGGAGACCCAGTACTTC. It specifies CASSSSSGGRETQYF.

The rearrangement uses TRBV30 and TRBJ2-1; maybe TRBD2 (6 bases). Germline assignment: CDR1 GTSNPN and CDR2 SVGIG (reference sequence). The V and J ends lost 0 bases and 1 base respectively, with 13 bases between them. The CDR3 has 16 residues. The CDR3 sequence: CAWSVVGGRSYNEQFF. In nucleotides, the CDR3 is TGTGCCTGGAGTGTGGTAGGAGGGAGGTCCTACAATGAGCAGTTCTTC.

This clone was recorded only once. V gene TRBV7-6 combines with J gene TRBJ2-7; 7 positions agree with TRBD2. The CDR3 is 15 residues long. With 1 base clipped from V and 1 base from J, the junction kept 4 bases outside the gene matches. The germline V gene encodes CDR1 SGHVS and CDR2 FNYEAQ. DNA of the CDR3: TGTGCCAGCAGCTTAGGGCAGGGACTATCCTACGAGCAGTACTTC. It codes for CASSLGQGLSYEQYF.

The chain employs TRBV4-2 and TRBJ1-3; 10 bases match TRBD1. V trimming: 0 bases; J trimming: 2 bases; junction bases outside the gene matches: 10. The CDR3 extends over 19 amino acids. Germline-derived CDR1 and CDR2 are LGHNA and YNFKEQ. For the CDR3, the DNA is TGTGCCAGCAGCCAAGAGGAGACAGGGGGCTTTTCTGCTGGAAACACCATATATTTT. It yields the protein CASSQEETGGFSAGNTIYF.

The V call is TRBV7-9, the J call TRBJ1-1; 8 bases map to TRBD1. J gave up 5 bases and V 5 bases, and 7 bases lay outside the gene matches. This CDR3 region has 14 residues. CDR1 is SEHNR and CDR2 is FQNEAQ in the germline V gene (reference sequence). CDR3: CASSADRGKTEAFF. The CDR3 bases are TGTGCCAGCAGCGCAGACAGGGGTAAGACTGAAGCTTTCTTT.

This chain connects TRBV5-5 to TRBJ2-6, with TRBD2 as a possible D gene (5 bases). Trimming pared 0 bases from V and 0 bases from J, leaving 7 bases between. The germline V gene encodes CDR1 SGHKS and CDR2 YYEKEE (reference sequence). The CDR3 totals 16 residues. Here the CDR3 DNA reads TGTGCCAGCAGCTTGGACCTAGCCTCTGGGGCCAACGTCCTGACTTTC. Amino acid sequence: CASSLDLASGANVLTF.

The chain couples TRBV6-1 to TRBJ2-1; a weak D match, TRBD1 (5 bases). In germline, CDR1 is MNHNS, CDR2 SASEGT. This CDR3 has 14 residues. V was trimmed by 7 bases and J by 0 bases, leaving 10 bases between them. CDR3: CASKGPYSYNEQFF. The CDR3 DNA sequence: TGTGCCAGCAAGGGGCCTTACTCCTACAATGAGCAGTTCTTC.

This clone was counted between two and nine times. The chain links TRBV10-3 to TRBJ1-5, with 7 nucleotides matching TRBD1. In germline, CDR1 is ENHRY, CDR2 SYGVKD. The CDR3 has 20 residues. Trimming cost V 2 bases and J 7 bases; bases outside gene matches: 23. This CDR3 is CAISEEFLRRDSRRTQPQHF. CDR3 bases: TGTGCCATCAGTGAGGAATTTCTGCGCCGGGACAGCCGTCGCACCCAGCCCCAGCATTTT.